This T cell receptor (beta chain) comes out of a study of regulatory T cells in long-lasting Graves disease (dated by TCRdb to about 2021). The study in broad terms: Patients with newly diagnosed Graves' disease had been on antithyroid drugs for under 3 months. The study took place in China and was registered as a clinical trial. A total of roughly 35 samples underwent TCR sequencing: about 13 from persistent and roughly 20 from newly diagnosed Graves' disease patients. Persistent Graves' disease patients were compared with newly diagnosed Graves' disease patients by peripheral blood TCR sequencing and RNA sequencing. On the study overall, not on this receptor specifically: Only the TCR beta chain was sequenced and analyzed. The small sample size was acknowledged by the authors as a limitation that may reduce accuracy. Because the primary lesion, thyroid tissue, could not be accessed, the study looked at peripheral blood alone. Lower TCR Shannon entropy and fewer highly expanded clones were observed in persistent Graves' disease patients than in newly diagnosed patients, which suggested clonal expansion. Preferential use of TRBV28, TRBJ1-2 and TRBJ2-5 was observed in persistent disease, whereas TRBV20-1 and TRBJ2-1 were favored in newly diagnosed disease. More public clonotypes were shared among persistent patients (around 3,000) than among newly diagnosed patients (approximately 1,000).

In the germline V gene, CDR1 corresponds to SGHTA and CDR2 to FQGTGA. V ends up 5 bases short and J 1 base short, with an unmatched junction base count of 9. There are 17 amino acids in the CDR3, from cysteine to phenylalanine inclusive. CDR3 DNA only is kept here, 51 bases in frame from base 1. Reading the label with the study, this specimen's time point is: newly diagnosed GD, antithyroid drugs for less than 3 months. RNA was extracted from PBMCs in TRIzol for both TCR sequencing and RNA sequencing. Graves' disease was diagnosed according to American Thyroid Association guidelines. Patients were recruited from an endocrinology department in Xi'an, China. Each patient gave about 10 milliliters of peripheral blood, collected in an EDTA anticoagulant tube. PBMCs were isolated by Ficoll Paque Plus density gradient separation without further T cell sorting. An Agilent 2100 Bioanalyzer and agarose gel were used to check RNA quality, and a NanoDrop 2000 was used to measure RNA concentration.

Note on this clonotype: Its target antigen remains unknown. Per-base quality was not reported, and no clone a single base away is much larger than it.

Library preparation was by multiplex PCR. Sequenced on an Illumina HiSeq 4000. CDR3 regions were amplified by Arm-PCR with iRepertoire HTBI primers to construct TCR beta libraries. Gel purification was performed on PCR products prior to sequencing. The authors' pipeline ran thus. Gene usage analysis of CDR3 amino acid clonotypes used the approximately 62 TRBV and about 15 TRBJ segments found across samples. COPE and FqMerger were used to merge filtered high-quality paired reads into contigs. Contigs were aligned with BLAST to IMGT TRBV, TRBD and TRBJ reference genes, and CDR3 was defined per IMGT. Any clonotype with a frequency above 0.1% was classified as a highly expanded clone. Shannon entropy was used to measure repertoire diversity, and the Gini coefficient was used to measure V-J evenness. A clonotype found in more than one individual was treated as public. TCRdb trimmed public reads at Q25 via fastp, called clones via MiXCR and kept in-frame beta chains. CDR3 protein sequences are deduplicated, and each keeps its most common genes and DNA. TCRdb, not the original authors, processed these V and J calls. The sample table holds 550,000 to 600,000 distinct CDR3 sequences, of which 15% to 20% were seen once. The ten largest make up around 12% of the sample.

These records were also assigned to another study, of T cells in Graves' hyperthyroidism and ophthalmopathy. The second investigation adds: Graves' hyperthyroidism was defined as stable when no progression to ophthalmopathy occurred over 18 months of follow-up. Hyperthyroidism patients were newly diagnosed, had a disease duration of under 2 months, and were aged 18 to 65 years. Exclusion was applied to patients with uncontrolled infections, other autoimmune diseases, pregnancy or lactation. Diagnoses were established on the basis of clinical symptoms, serum thyroxine and TRAb, thyroid ultrasound, and orbital computed tomography. The first round of RT-PCR for the TCR CDR3 was performed with the HTBI primer set and the Qiagen OneStep RT-PCR kit. Most expanded thyroid clonotypes (frequency above 0.001) were also found in blood, which suggests that blood repertoires may mirror thyroid immune responses. A model built on a 13 V-J signature distinguished ophthalmopathy from stable hyperthyroidism, reaching about 88% sensitivity and about 81% specificity in cross-validation and 80%/75% in testing. In validation, the model predicted progression to ophthalmopathy with about 71% sensitivity and less than 75% specificity, a median of 6.5 months before onset. A discovery cohort of around 98 patients, roughly 43 with Graves' ophthalmopathy and under 60 with stable Graves' hyperthyroidism, was used to find distinguishing TCR V-J signatures. Whether ophthalmopathy could be predicted prospectively was tested in an independent validation cohort made up of 18 hyperthyroidism patients plus 17 patients who later progressed to ophthalmopathy. For training and testing, the 100 or so patients in the discovery cohort were randomly divided in a 7:3 ratio. In several Graves' hyperthyroidism patients, the study also compared T-cell repertoires from thyroid tissue with T-cell repertoires from blood. After sampling, hyperthyroidism patients received methimazole starting at 30 mg daily, and ophthalmopathy patients received high-dose intravenous methylprednisolone. Libraries were constructed in a second round of multiplex PCR, after which size selection and purification were carried out. Sequencing of the libraries was done on an Illumina HiSeq2000 using paired-end 100 bp reads. Raw data were processed with SOAPnuke, discarding reads with adapters, uncalled bases, mean Phred below 15, or no exact constant-primer or identifier match. COPE v1.2.5 was used to merge the high-quality paired reads, and each unique nucleotide sequence was defined as a clonotype. MiTCR v1.1 was used to align clonotypes to the IMGT TRBV, TRBD and TRBJ reference segments. The analysis was restricted to V-J combinations with a frequency above 0.0001, which together covered roughly 99% of the repertoires. A TCS score was defined as the ratio of F50 (clonal expansion) to E x V (chaos), with BLOSUM62-based TCRdist applied between CDR3 peptides within each V-J. Welch's t-statistics and random forest reduced around 550 V-J features to 10 to 15, which were used in a naive Bayes classifier (R e1071). No statistical method was used to fix the sample size in advance, and group allocation was not hidden from the investigators. The paper describes TCR Vbeta CDR3 sequencing of more than 120 peripheral blood samples, made up of 43 ophthalmopathy patients, approximately 73 hyperthyroidism patients and around 17 progressor patients.

The V and J genes are TRBV7-3 and TRBJ2-3, with 10 middle bases fitting TRBD2. The sequence was collected from a man aged 18 to 29 with Graves disease. Donor details come from another sample of the same person, matched by shared clones. Sequenced here: peripheral blood mononuclear cells (PBMCs), sampled at new diagnosis, from a patient treated with antithyroid drugs. In nucleotides, the sequence is TGTGCCAGCAGCAAGGGCCCCGGGACTAGCGGCACAGATACGCAGTATTTT. It encodes CASSKGPGTSGTDTQYF. Reference TRBV7-3 and TRBJ2-3 proteins supply the regions before and after the CDR3; the full variable domain is: GAGVSQTPSNKVTEKGKYVELRCDPISGHTALYWYRQSLGQGPEFLIYFQGTGAADDSGLPNDRFFAVRPEGSVSTLKIQRTERGDSAVYLCASSKGPGTSGTDTQYFGPGTRLTVL.